The sequence of this T cell receptor (beta chain) was determined in a study of blood T cell repertoires in COVID-19. Whole-study context: The United States, Italy and Spain were the sources of the acute and convalescent COVID-19 samples. T cells, B-cell-depleted T cells, or PBMCs provided the cDNA or gDNA that served as material.

Authors' analysis steps: Reference gene primer amplification yielded estimated nucleated cell counts. Profiled with immunoSEQ multiplex PCR; TCRdb holds only in-frame clones, not every one. V, J and clone size were drawn from that table, and D and trimming were deduced from the DNA. The sample has some 57,000 clones, about nine tenths seen once. This CDR3 region has 14 residues. CDR1 is SGHDN and CDR2 is FVKESK in the germline V gene. V gave up 2 bases and J gave up 1 base, with 5 bases separating them. V usage is TRBV14 and J usage is TRBJ1-4; D gene uncertain. The receptor was isolated from a man in his fifties or sixties with acute or convalescent COVID-19. Material: peripheral blood. The CDR3 DNA sequence: TGTGCCAGCAGCCAACTAAGAACTAATGAAAAACTGTTTTTT. Its protein is CASSQLRTNEKLFF. Full variable domain (rest looked up from reference TRBV14 and TRBJ1-4): EAGVTQFPSHSVIEKGQTVTLRCDPISGHDNLYWYRRVMGKEIKFLLHFVKESKQDESGMPNNRFLAERTGGTYSTLKVQPAELEDSGVYFCASSQLRTNEKLFFGSGTQLSVL.